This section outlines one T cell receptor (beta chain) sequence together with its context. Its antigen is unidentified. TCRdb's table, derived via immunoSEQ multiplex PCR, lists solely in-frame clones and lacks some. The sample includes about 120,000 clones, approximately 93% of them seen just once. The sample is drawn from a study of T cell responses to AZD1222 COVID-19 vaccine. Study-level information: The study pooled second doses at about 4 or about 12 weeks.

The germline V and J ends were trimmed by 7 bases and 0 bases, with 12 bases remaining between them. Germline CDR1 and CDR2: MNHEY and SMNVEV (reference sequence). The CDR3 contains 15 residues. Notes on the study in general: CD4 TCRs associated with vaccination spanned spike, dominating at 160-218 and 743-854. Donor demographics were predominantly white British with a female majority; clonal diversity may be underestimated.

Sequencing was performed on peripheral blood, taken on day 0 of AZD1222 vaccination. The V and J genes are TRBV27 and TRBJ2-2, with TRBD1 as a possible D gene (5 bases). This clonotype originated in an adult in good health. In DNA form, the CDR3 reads TGTGCCAGCAAATTAGGACACTCGAACACCGGGGAGCTGTTTTTT. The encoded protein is CASKLGHSNTGELFF.